This T cell receptor (beta chain) is drawn from a study of beta chain features in type 1 diabetes. Study-level background: Similarity in age, gender and cell yields was seen between patients and healthy donors. Study findings and constraints: VDJ junctions in type 1 diabetes patients carried more deletions and fewer insertions.

TCRB transcripts that were expressed got sequenced, as all of the isolated RNA had been reverse transcribed. Measured with immunoSEQ multiplex PCR; TCRdb has only the in-frame clones, and not every one. Seen here are some 150,000 clones, under 60% observed once, and the top ten hold 0.4% to 0.5%. A single heparinised blood sample, averaging approximately 116 mL, was obtained per donor. This clone has a handful of counts. Its matching antigen is unknown. This CDR3 is built from 14 residues. Germline CDR1 is SGHKS and CDR2 is YYEKEE (reference sequence). With V trimmed by 0 bases and J by 9 bases, 1 base remained unmatched.

The TCR sequence derives from a man in his late teens or twenties in good health. The chain has TRBV5-5 and TRBJ2-1, with 12 bases lining up with TRBD2. The specimen was Tregs from blood. CDR3 sequence: CASSLVLAGGEQFF. In DNA, the CDR3 is TGTGCCAGCAGCTTGGTACTAGCGGGGGGTGAGCAGTTCTTC.